This T cell receptor (beta chain) was found in a study of cytomegalovirus exposure and HLA in healthy donors. This clone was seen only a few times. Germline CDR1 SEHNR, CDR2 FQNEAQ (reference sequence). The CDR3 extends over 15 amino acids. Trimming cost V 5 bases and J 8 bases; bases outside gene matches: 8. The PCR made use of 60 Vbeta and 13 Jbeta primers. Sequenced by immunoSEQ multiplex PCR; TCRdb stores in-frame clones only, minus some. The repertoire holds about 89,000 clones, with around 10% as singletons. This TCR derives from a man over 45 in good health and CMV-seropositive. Sequenced input: PBMCs. The rearrangement uses TRBV7-9 and TRBJ1-4, with TRBD1 matching over 10 bases. CDR3 amino acids: CASSPGQGGSEKLFF. CDR3 in DNA: TGTGCCAGCAGCCCTGGACAGGGGGGTAGCGAAAAACTGTTTTTT.